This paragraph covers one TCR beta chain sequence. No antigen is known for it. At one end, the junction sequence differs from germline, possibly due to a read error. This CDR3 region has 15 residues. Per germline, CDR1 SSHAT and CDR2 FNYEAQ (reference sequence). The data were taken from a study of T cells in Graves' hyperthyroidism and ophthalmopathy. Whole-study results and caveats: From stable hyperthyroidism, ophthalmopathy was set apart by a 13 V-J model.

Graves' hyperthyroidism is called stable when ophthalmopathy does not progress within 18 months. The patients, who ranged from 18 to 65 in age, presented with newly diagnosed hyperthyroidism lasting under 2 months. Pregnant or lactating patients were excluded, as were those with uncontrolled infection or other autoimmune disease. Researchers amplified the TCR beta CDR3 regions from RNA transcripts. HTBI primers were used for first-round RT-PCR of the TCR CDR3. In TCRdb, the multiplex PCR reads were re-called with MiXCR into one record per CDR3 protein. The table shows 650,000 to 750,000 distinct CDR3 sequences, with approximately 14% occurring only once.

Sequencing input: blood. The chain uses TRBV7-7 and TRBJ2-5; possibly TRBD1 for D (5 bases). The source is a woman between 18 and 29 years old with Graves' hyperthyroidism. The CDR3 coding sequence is TGTGCTAGCAGTCCAAAAGGGGTGTTGCTCGAGACCCAGTACTTC. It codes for CASSPKGVLLETQYF. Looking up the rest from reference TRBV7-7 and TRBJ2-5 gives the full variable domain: GAGVSQSPRYKVTKRGQDVTLRCDPISSHATLYWYQQALGQGPEFLTYFNYEAQPDKSGLPSDRFSAERPEGSISTLTIQRTEQRDSAMYRCASSPKGVLLETQYFGPGTRLLVL.